This TCR beta chain is from a study of blood T cell repertoires in COVID-19 (dated by TCRdb to 2018 to 2020). For the wider study: Samples from collaborators originated in the United States, Italy and Spain and spanned both the acute and convalescent phases of COVID-19. Deeply sampled blood TCRbeta repertoires from subjects exposed to, actively infected with, or recovered from COVID-19 were included in the dataset. The repertoires were made available in a free public database intended to serve as a resource for research on the immune response to SARS-CoV-2. The material from the prospective study consisted of cDNA or gDNA derived from T cells, B-cell-depleted T cells, or PBMCs. Where available, HLA class I and class II types were obtained from metadata supplied by the sample provider rather than from assay-based typing. Samples came from the ongoing ImmuneRACE study (first 160 participants) plus 1,254 subjects from 6 global collaborators. Nearly every sample came with metadata listing a de-identified subject ID, COVID-19 status, age in years and sex. Overall study results and their limits: The quantity of clinical and demographic metadata differed by source and by participant and was supplied without curation.

TCRbeta CDR3 regions were amplified from genomic DNA by means of the immunoSEQ Assay, a bias-controlled multiplex PCR. The source study handled its data this way. Nucleated cell counts per sample were estimated from amplification of reference gene primers within the assay. To quantify the absolute abundance of each unique TCRbeta CDR3 rearrangement, sequence reads were collapsed and filtered. For each sample, productive Simpson clonality was calculated as the square root of Simpson's diversity index over productive rearrangements. Held by TCRdb, this immuneACCESS table contains in-frame sequences only and omits some clones. Under half of the omission traces to an unresolved V gene where checked; the cause of the rest is unknown. V, J and clone size are those of that table, while D and trimming were read from the DNA. The sample data list about 130,000 clones, and roughly three quarters of these were observed just once. The ten most abundant clones make up around 5% of the sample.

One collaborating source in Seattle enrolled patients during active infection and followed them longitudinally through the course of disease. Whole blood was collected in K2EDTA tubes by collaborating institutions according to the institutions' own protocols. Collaborator samples were shipped for TCRbeta analysis as frozen whole blood, isolated PBMCs, or DNA extracted from either sample type. Based on the germline V gene, the CDR1 and CDR2 sequences are MGHDK and SYGVNS. The V end loses 6 bases and the J end loses 4 bases, and a stretch of 15 bases separates them. Counted from cysteine to phenylalanine, this CDR3 has 14 amino acids. The sequence is cut down to CDR3 DNA, 42 bases in frame from base 1. Remarks on this clone: What antigen it recognizes has not been identified. No much larger clone exists at a distance of one base, and base qualities are not known.

Source material: peripheral blood. This sequence was found in a woman aged 70-85 years with COVID-19, enrolled during active disease. The chain joins TRBV25-1 to TRBJ1-1; the D region possibly corresponds to TRBD1 (5 bases align). At the DNA level, the sequence is TGTGCCAGCAGACCCGGGGGTGGGAGCACTGAAGCTTTCTTT. It translates as CASRPGGGSTEAFF.